What follows are 14 T cell receptor beta chains derived from one specimen sequenced in a study of blood T cells in healthy people across ages. Combining a sample-barcoded 5' primer with a J-beta primer mix, a second PCR ran for about 6 to 11 cycles. MiXCR was run by TCRdb on the 5' RACE reads, yielding one entry per CDR3 protein. Here the sample spans about 1.8 million distinct CDR3 sequences, around half being singletons. The material sequenced was blood. The source of these receptors is a woman aged 40-49 years in good health.

As concerns this clonotype: This may be a read error: a much more frequent sequence differs by one nucleotide. The chain couples TRBV15 to TRBJ2-5, with a weak D call TRBD1 (5 bases). Germline V CDR1 and CDR2: LNHNV, YYDKDF (reference sequence). The CDR3 runs 14 residues. DNA of the CDR3: TGTGCCACCAGCAGAGATGTTGGACAAGAGAGCCAGTACTTC. Its translation is CATSRDVGQESQYF.

The J gene is TRBJ1-2, the V gene TRBV25-1, with TRBD1 matching over 7 bases. This CDR3 region has 14 residues. Germline V CDR1 and CDR2: MGHDK, SYGVNS. V was clipped by 2 bases and J by 7 bases; unmatched bases: 7. The CDR3 loop is CASSEKTGLGGYTF. CDR3 nucleotides: TGTGCCAGCAGTGAAAAGACAGGGTTGGGTGGCTACACCTTC.

The CDR3 spells CASSQDLRTDTQYF. The DNA of the CDR3 is TGTGCCAGCAGCCAAGATTTGAGGACAGATACGCAGTATTTT. The chain couples TRBV4-2 to TRBJ2-3; D is unclear. V was clipped by 0 bases and J by 3 bases, with 7 bases between them. The CDR3 length is 14 residues. Germline values: CDR1 LGHNA, CDR2 YNFKEQ.

This clonotype was seen a handful of times. This chain joins TRBV4-3 and TRBJ1-2; 9 bases fit TRBD1. The CDR3 has 14 residues. The V segment lost 3 bases and the J segment 4 bases; nucleotides outside the gene matches: 3. The germline gives CDR1 LGHNA, CDR2 YSLEER. CDR3 protein: CASSQGQGTYGYTF. In DNA, the CDR3 is TGCGCCAGCAGCCAGGGACAGGGTACCTATGGCTACACCTTC.

The chain recombines TRBV7-2 with TRBJ2-3, with 14 bases matching TRBD2. CDR1 SGHTA and CDR2 FQGNSA come from the germline V gene. V lost 1 base to trimming and J lost 6 bases; unmatched junction nucleotides: 6. This CDR3 has 17 residues. The DNA of the CDR3 is TGTGCCAGCAGCTTAGGAAGACTAGCGGGGGGGCTTGATACGCAGTATTTT. Translation: CASSLGRLAGGLDTQYF.

The chain uses TRBV6-1 and TRBJ2-5, with TRBD1 as a possible D gene (6 bases). The CDR3 totals 13 residues. The germline CDR1 and CDR2 sequences are MNHNS and SASEGT. With 6 bases removed from V and 3 bases from J, the gap between germline ends came to 11 bases. The CDR3 DNA reads as TGTGCCAGCAGGGCCGGACAGAAAGAGACCCAGTACTTC. Translation gives CASRAGQKETQYF.

A few counts support this clonotype. The chain couples TRBV20-1 to TRBJ2-7; no definite D call. There are 14 residues in the CDR3. Germline CDR1 and CDR2: DFQATT and SNEGSKA (reference sequence). Trimming removed 4 bases from V and 2 bases from J, with 15 bases in between. The CDR3 reads CSATPELRPYEQYF. The DNA for the CDR3 is TGCAGTGCTACCCCCGAATTGAGGCCCTACGAGCAGTACTTC.

This chain connects TRBV10-3 to TRBJ2-5, with D perhaps matching TRBD1 or TRBD2 (5 bases each). The CDR3 sequence is 17 residues long. The germline gives CDR1 ENHRY, CDR2 SYGVKD. V lost 4 bases and J lost 4, with 22 bases in between. The CDR3 loop is CAISGQTGGPSPETQYF. The CDR3 DNA follows: TGTGCCATCAGTGGGCAAACTGGGGGACCGTCCCCAGAGACCCAGTACTTC.

The chain uses TRBV5-1 and TRBJ2-3, with 7 positions matching TRBD2. Germline V lookup: CDR1 SGHRS, CDR2 YFSETQ. The CDR3 spans 17 residues. The junction had 8 bases not matched to a gene; V was cut back by 1 base and J by 0 bases. This CDR3 reads CASSLWRGSSSTDTQYF. CDR3 DNA sequence: TGCGCCAGCAGCTTGTGGCGGGGGAGCTCTAGCACAGATACGCAGTATTTT.

The V and J genes are TRBV2 and TRBJ2-6; D is perhaps TRBD1 (5 bases). CDR3 length: 17 amino acids. The V gene's germline CDR1 is SNHLY and CDR2 FYNNEI. V lost 4 bases and J 2 bases, leaving 15 bases between the germline ends. In nucleotides, the CDR3 is TGTGCCAGCAGTGCCAGGCAGGGTCTCACTGGGGCCAACGTCCTGACTTTC. Its protein product is CASSARQGLTGANVLTF.

This chain joins TRBV28 and TRBJ1-5, with D uncertain. CDR3 length equals 15 residues. The germline V gene encodes CDR1 MDHEN and CDR2 SYDVKM. Between the trimmed V and J ends, which lost 6 bases and 1 base, there was a span of 13 bases. The CDR3 DNA sequence: TGTGCCAGCAGAAAAATAGGAGAGAGCAATCAGCCCCAGCATTTT. Translated: CASRKIGESNQPQHF.

This chain links TRBV5-1 with TRBJ2-3; D gene uncertain. This CDR3 is 15 amino acids long. V was pared by 4 bases and J by 5 bases, with 17 bases between. Germline V gene sequence: CDR1 SGHRS, CDR2 YFSETQ. CDR3 nucleotides: TGCGCCAGCAGCGTCACGACCGCCGTGATAGATACGCAGTATTTT. It specifies CASSVTTAVIDTQYF.

V gene TRBV6-2 or TRBV6-3 combines with J gene TRBJ1-5; D is unresolved. The V end lost 4 bases, the J end lost 5 bases, and 3 bases lay between the germline ends. From germline, CDR1 is MNHEY and CDR2 SVGEGT. The CDR3 contains 11 residues. CDR3: CASSSYQPQHF. Written as DNA, the CDR3 is TGTGCCAGCAGTTCTTATCAGCCCCAGCATTTT.

The J gene is TRBJ2-7, the V gene TRBV5-1; D is ambiguous. The end of the DNA is better explained by TRBJ2-5, so the J call may be wrong. The CDR3 sequence is 13 residues long. Germline CDR1 is SGHRS and CDR2 is YFSETQ. The DNA of the CDR3 is TGCGCCAGCAGCTTGGCCTTGTGGGAGACCCAGTACTTC. Translating it yields CASSLALWETQYF.